The T cell receptor (beta chain) described here comes from a study of human T cells and chemical hapten exposure. Noted time point: pre-sensitization, week 0. Specified treatment: therapeutic diphenylcyclopropenone sensitization with weekly scalp DPC. The length of the CDR3 is 19 residues. In germline, CDR1 is SGHTA, CDR2 FQGNSA. V trimming: 0 bases; J trimming: 4 bases; junction bases outside the gene matches: 14. TCRdb re-called the RACE reads through MiXCR, storing one row per CDR3 protein. The sample lists 300,000 to 450,000 distinct CDR3 sequences; roughly 5% were seen once. Sequenced material: whole blood, taken in connection with sensitization to the hapten diphenylcyclopropenone (DPC). The origin of this receptor is a woman aged 50 to 60 with alopecia areata. Some clones in this sample may be carry-over from other donors' samples. The gene calls are TRBV7-2 and TRBJ2-3, with 9 bases matching TRBD2. For the CDR3, the DNA is TGTGCCAGCAGCTTAGCCCCTAGTACGGGCGGGGGGGCCTCAGATACGCAGTATTTT. It codes for CASSLAPSTGGGASDTQYF.